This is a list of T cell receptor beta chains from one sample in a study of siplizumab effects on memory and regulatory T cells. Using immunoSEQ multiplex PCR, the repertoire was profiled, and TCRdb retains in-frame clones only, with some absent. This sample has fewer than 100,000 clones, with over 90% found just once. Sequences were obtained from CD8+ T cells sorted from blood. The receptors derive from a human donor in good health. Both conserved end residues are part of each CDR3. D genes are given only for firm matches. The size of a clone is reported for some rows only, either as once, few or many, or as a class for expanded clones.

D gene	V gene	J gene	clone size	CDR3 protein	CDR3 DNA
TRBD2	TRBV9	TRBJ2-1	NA	CARPTRAAGGRNNEQFF	TGTGCCAGGCCGACTAGGGCAGCGGGAGGGCGAAACAATGAGCAGTTCTTC
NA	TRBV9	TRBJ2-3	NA	CASSGGPDGDTDTQYF	TGTGCCAGCAGCGGAGGGCCCGACGGTGACACAGATACGCAGTATTTT
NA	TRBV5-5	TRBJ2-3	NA	CASSLPSLPPHDTQYF	TGTGCCAGCAGCTTGCCCTCGTTACCCCCCCATGATACGCAGTATTTT
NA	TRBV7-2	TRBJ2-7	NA	CASSRMSGSYEQYF	TGTGCCAGCAGCCGAATGTCAGGGTCCTACGAGCAGTACTTC
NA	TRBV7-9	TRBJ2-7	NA	CASSFEWEQYF	TGTGCCAGCAGCTTTGAGTGGGAGCAGTACTTC
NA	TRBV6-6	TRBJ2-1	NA	CASQLGGNEQFF	TGTGCCTCGCAACTAGGGGGCAATGAGCAGTTCTTC
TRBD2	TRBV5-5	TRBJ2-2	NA	CASSREGGTGELFF	TGTGCCAGCAGCCGGGAGGGAGGAACCGGGGAGCTGTTTTTT
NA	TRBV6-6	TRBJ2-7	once	CASSRESWVEQYF	TGTGCCAGCAGTCGCGAGAGCTGGGTCGAGCAGTACTTC
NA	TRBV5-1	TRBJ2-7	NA	CARCAGHIYEQYF	TGCGCCCGCTGTGCGGGACACATCTACGAGCAGTACTTC
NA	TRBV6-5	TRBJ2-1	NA	CASSPGAPSYNEQFF	TGTGCCAGCAGTCCCGGGGCCCCAAGTTACAATGAGCAGTTCTTC
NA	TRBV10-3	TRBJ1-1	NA	CAIKSDEGPEAFF	TGTGCCATCAAGAGCGATGAAGGTCCTGAAGCTTTCTTT
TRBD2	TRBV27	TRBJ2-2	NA	CASSLSRRGLAGYTGELFF	TGTGCCAGCAGTTTATCGAGAAGGGGACTAGCGGGATACACCGGGGAGCTGTTTTTT
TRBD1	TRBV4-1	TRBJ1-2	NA	CASSQGDRGHYGYTF	TGCGCCAGCAGCCAAGGGGACAGGGGTCACTATGGCTACACCTTC
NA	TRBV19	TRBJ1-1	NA	CASSSPFGVNTEAFF	TGTGCCAGTAGTTCCCCCTTCGGAGTGAACACTGAAGCTTTCTTT
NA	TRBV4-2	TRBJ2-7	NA	CASSQGQAYEQYF	TGTGCCAGCAGCCAAGGACAGGCCTACGAGCAGTACTTC
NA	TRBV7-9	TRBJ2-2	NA	CASSSGVGELFF	TGTGCCAGCAGCTCAGGTGTCGGGGAGCTGTTTTTT
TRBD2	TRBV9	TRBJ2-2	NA	CASSLTSVIFNTGELFF	TGTGCCAGCAGCCTGACTAGCGTTATCTTTAACACCGGGGAGCTGTTTTTT
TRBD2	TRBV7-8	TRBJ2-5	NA	CASSLALAGVPETQYF	TGTGCCAGCAGCTTAGCGCTAGCGGGAGTCCCAGAGACCCAGTACTTC
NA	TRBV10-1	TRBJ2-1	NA	CASSDGGSYNEQFF	TGCGCCAGCAGTGATGGGGGATCCTACAATGAGCAGTTCTTC
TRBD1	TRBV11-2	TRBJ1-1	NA	CASSLTGETEAFF	TGTGCCAGCAGCTTAACAGGGGAAACTGAAGCTTTCTTT
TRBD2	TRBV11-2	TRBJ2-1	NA	CASRTSGNNEQFF	TGTGCCAGCAGGACTAGCGGTAACAATGAGCAGTTCTTC
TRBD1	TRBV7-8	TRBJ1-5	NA	CASSLASFTGGRYQPQHF	TGTGCCAGCAGCTTAGCTTCATTCACAGGGGGCAGATATCAGCCCCAGCATTTT
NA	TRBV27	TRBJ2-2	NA	CASSLQGVGELFF	TGTGCCAGCAGTTTACAAGGCGTCGGGGAGCTGTTTTTT
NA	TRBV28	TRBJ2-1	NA	CASSREREVNNEQFF	TGTGCCAGCAGTCGCGAGAGAGAAGTCAACAATGAGCAGTTCTTC
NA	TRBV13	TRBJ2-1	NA	CASSPRRGPYNEQFF	TGTGCCAGCAGCCCCCGGAGGGGACCCTACAATGAGCAGTTCTTC
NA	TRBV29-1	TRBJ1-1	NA	CSATVNTEAFF	TGCAGCGCGACAGTGAACACTGAAGCTTTCTTT
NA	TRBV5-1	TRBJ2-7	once	CASSPGVGVGEMDF	TGCGCCAGCAGCCCGGGGGTGGGAGTGGGAGAGATGGACTTC
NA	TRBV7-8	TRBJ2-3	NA	CASRRPSSSTDTQYF	TGTGCCAGCAGACGACCATCTTCTAGCACAGATACGCAGTATTTT
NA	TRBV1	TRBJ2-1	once	CTSSQGAQGLAGDSSYNEQFF	TGCACCAGCAGCCAAGGTGCACAGGGACTAGCGGGCGACAGCTCCTACAATGAGCAGTTCTTC
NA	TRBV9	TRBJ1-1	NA	CASSVARGPNTEAFF	TGTGCCAGCAGCGTAGCTCGGGGCCCGAACACTGAAGCTTTCTTT
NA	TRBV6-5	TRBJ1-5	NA	CASSAGTVNQPQHF	TGTGCCAGCAGTGCCGGGACCGTCAATCAGCCCCAGCATTTT
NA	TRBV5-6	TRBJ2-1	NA	CASSFAHNEQFF	TGTGCCAGCAGCTTCGCCCACAATGAGCAGTTCTTC
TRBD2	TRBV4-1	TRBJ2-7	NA	CASSQDSLAGGEQYF	TGCGCCAGCAGCCAAGACAGTCTAGCGGGGGGGGAGCAGTACTTC
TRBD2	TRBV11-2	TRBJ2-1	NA	CASSLVGREFNEQFF	TGTGCCAGCAGCTTAGTTGGGCGGGAGTTCAATGAGCAGTTCTTC
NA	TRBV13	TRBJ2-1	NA	CASSSQAGAVNNEQFF	TGTGCCAGCAGCTCACAGGCGGGTGCGGTTAACAATGAGCAGTTCTTC
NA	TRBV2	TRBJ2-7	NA	CASRQGSGYEQYF	TGTGCCAGCAGACAAGGAAGTGGATACGAGCAGTACTTC
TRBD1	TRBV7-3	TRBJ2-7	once	CASSQGTGALDEQYF	TGTGCCAGCAGCCAAGGGACAGGGGCGCTGGACGAGCAGTACTTC
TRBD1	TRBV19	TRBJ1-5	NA	CASSIPDRGSNQPQHF	TGTGCCAGTAGTATCCCTGACAGGGGCAGCAATCAGCCCCAGCATTTT
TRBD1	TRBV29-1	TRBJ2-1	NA	CSVEPWTGGNEQFF	TGCAGCGTTGAACCATGGACAGGGGGCAATGAGCAGTTCTTC
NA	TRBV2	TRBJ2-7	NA	CASMVSYEQYF	TGTGCCAGCATGGTTAGCTACGAGCAGTACTTC
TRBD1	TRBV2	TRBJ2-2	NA	CASSETGAGELFF	TGTGCCAGCAGCGAAACAGGGGCCGGGGAGCTGTTTTTT
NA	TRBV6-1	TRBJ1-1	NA	CASSVAGLNTEAFF	TGTGCCAGCAGTGTGGCGGGGTTGAACACTGAAGCTTTCTTT
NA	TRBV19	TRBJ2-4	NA	CASMHTKLAKNIQYF	TGTGCCAGTATGCATACTAAGTTAGCCAAAAACATTCAGTACTTC
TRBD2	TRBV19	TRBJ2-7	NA	CASSILRTGGEQYF	TGTGCCAGTAGTATACTGCGGACGGGGGGCGAGCAGTACTTC
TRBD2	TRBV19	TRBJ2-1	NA	CASSIFGESSGASSYNEQFF	TGTGCCAGTAGTATTTTTGGAGAGAGTAGCGGGGCTAGCTCCTACAATGAGCAGTTCTTC
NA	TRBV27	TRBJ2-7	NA	CASSFSGPAYEQYF	TGTGCCAGCAGTTTCTCGGGGCCAGCCTACGAGCAGTACTTC
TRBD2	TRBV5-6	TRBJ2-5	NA	CASSSTYSGRALGETQYF	TGTGCCAGCAGCTCCACCTATAGCGGGAGGGCCCTGGGTGAGACCCAGTACTTC
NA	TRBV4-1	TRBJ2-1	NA	CASSLRGDEQFF	TGCGCCAGCAGCCTTCGGGGCGATGAGCAGTTCTTC
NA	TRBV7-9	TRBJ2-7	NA	CASRDSLSYEQYF	TGTGCCAGCCGGGACTCGCTCTCCTACGAGCAGTACTTC
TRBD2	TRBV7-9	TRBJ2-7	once	CASSTLGGNSGRSSYEQYF	TGTGCCAGCAGCACCCTGGGGGGAAATAGCGGGAGGTCGTCCTACGAGCAGTACTTC
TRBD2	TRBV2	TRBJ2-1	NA	CASKTGTSDYNEQFF	TGTGCCAGCAAAACCGGGACTAGCGATTACAATGAGCAGTTCTTC